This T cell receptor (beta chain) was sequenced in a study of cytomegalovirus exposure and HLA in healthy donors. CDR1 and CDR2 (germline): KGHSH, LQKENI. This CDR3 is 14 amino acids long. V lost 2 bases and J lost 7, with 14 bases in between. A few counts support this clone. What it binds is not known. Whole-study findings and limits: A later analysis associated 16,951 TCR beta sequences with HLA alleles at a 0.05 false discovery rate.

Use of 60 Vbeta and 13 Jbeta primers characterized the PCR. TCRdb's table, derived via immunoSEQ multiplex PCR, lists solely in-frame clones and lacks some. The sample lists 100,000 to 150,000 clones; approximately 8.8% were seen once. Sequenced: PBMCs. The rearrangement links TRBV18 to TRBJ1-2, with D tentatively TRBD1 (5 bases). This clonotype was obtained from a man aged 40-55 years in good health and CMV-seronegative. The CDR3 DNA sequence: TGTGCCAGCTCACCATCCGGAGGGGCAGGTGGCTACACCTTC. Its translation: CASSPSGGAGGYTF.